This T cell receptor (beta chain) comes out of a study of blood T cell repertoires in COVID-19. As for the study in general: The study drew acute and convalescent COVID-19 samples from the United States, Italy and Spain. PBMCs, B-cell-depleted T cells, or T cells were the source of the cDNA or gDNA that made up the material.

In the original analysis: Reference gene primer amplification in the assay estimated nucleated cell counts. Profiling relied on immunoSEQ multiplex PCR, and the TCRdb table lists in-frame clones only, not all of them. The V and J calls and the clone size are those of that table, but D and trimming were determined from the DNA. Found here are tens of thousands of clones, roughly 90% of them singletons; the top ten hold roughly 3.6%. V lost 7 bases and J lost 4; bases outside the gene matches: 11. This CDR3 has 15 amino acids. Germline-derived CDR1 and CDR2 are LNHDA and SQIVND (reference sequence). Sequencing input: peripheral blood. This TCR was recovered from a man in his forties or fifties with acute or convalescent COVID-19. The V call is TRBV19, the J call TRBJ1-2; 8 bases are a match to TRBD1. This CDR3 reads CASTEGLQGGYGYTF. The DNA of the CDR3 is TGTGCCAGTACGGAAGGGCTACAGGGGGGCTATGGCTACACCTTC. The full variable domain, in which reference TRBV19 and TRBJ1-2 provide the parts outside the CDR3, is DGGITQSPKYLFRKEGQNVTLSCEQNLNHDAMYWYRQDPGQGLRLIYYSQIVNDFQKGDIAEGYSVSREKKESFPLTVTSAQKNPTAFYLCASTEGLQGGYGYTFGSGTRLTVV.